This TCR beta chain was found in a study of metastatic and nonmetastatic thyroid tumors. Background on the study: Peripheral blood and tumor or nodule samples from malignant and benign thyroid patients were compared. The study's findings and limits: The study reportedly found significantly higher TCR beta diversity in malignant thyroid tumors than benign nodules, in blood and tumor.

Every patient underwent thyroid surgery untreated. Per the study methods: A classifier for distant metastasis in papillary thyroid cancer was constructed using CDR3 differences observed across clinicopathological groups. TCRdb recomputed clones from the PCR reads via MiXCR. What appears here as the V and J calls and clone size reflects TCRdb's work, not the paper's. The sample contains roughly 15,000 clones, roughly 26% of which appear only once. This clone showed up many times. Its matching antigen is unknown. The germline CDR1 and CDR2 sequences are MNHEY and SMNVEV (reference sequence). V was cut by 8 bases and J by 6 bases, with 17 bases left in between. There are 14 residues in the CDR3.

This receptor was taken from a male donor with papillary thyroid cancer or a benign thyroid nodule (not recorded which). Some clones in this sample may be carry-over from other donors' samples. The J gene is TRBJ2-1, the V gene TRBV27; D is perhaps TRBD2 (6 bases). The specimen sequenced was blood. In DNA, the CDR3 is TGTGCCAGCTGCCTACTCGGGAGTGGCAATGAGCAGTTCTTC. Amino acid sequence: CASCLLGSGNEQFF.